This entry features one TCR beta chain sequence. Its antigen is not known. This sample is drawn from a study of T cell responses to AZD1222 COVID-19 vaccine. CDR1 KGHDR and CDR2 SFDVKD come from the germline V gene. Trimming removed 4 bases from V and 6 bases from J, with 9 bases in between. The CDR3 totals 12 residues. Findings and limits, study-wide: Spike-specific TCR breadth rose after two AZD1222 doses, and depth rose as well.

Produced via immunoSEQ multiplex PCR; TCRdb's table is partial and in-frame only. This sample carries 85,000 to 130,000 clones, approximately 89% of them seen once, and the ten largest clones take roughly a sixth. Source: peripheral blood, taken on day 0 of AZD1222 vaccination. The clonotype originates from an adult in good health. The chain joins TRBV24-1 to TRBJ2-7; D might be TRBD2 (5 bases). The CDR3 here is CATSDPAGEQYF. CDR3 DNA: TGTGCCACCAGTGACCCCGCGGGCGAGCAGTACTTC.